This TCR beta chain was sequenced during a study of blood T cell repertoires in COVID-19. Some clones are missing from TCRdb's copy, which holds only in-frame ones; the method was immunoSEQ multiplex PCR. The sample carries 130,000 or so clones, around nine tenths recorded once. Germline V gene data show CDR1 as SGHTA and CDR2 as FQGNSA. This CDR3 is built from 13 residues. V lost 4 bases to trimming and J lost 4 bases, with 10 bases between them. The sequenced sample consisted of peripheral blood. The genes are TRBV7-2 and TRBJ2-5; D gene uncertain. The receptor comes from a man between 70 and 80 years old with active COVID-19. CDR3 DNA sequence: TGTGCCAGCAGCTCAGACCGGAGAGAGACCCAGTACTTC. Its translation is CASSSDRRETQYF.